This T cell receptor beta chain is drawn from a study of STAT3 mutations in large granular lymphocyte leukemia. Findings and caveats of the study: In T-cell large granular lymphocyte leukemia, about half of patients showed multiple immunodominant subclonotypes.

Only in-frame clones appear in the TCRdb table, and some are missing; sequencing was by immunoSEQ multiplex PCR. The sample lists thousands of clones; 34% were seen once. The length of the CDR3 is 15 residues. V lost 7 bases to trimming and J lost 3 bases; unmatched junction nucleotides: 10. Germline assignment: CDR1 SEHNR and CDR2 FQNEAQ (reference sequence). This clone was counted between two and nine times. Its antigen is undetermined. Sequenced: peripheral blood mononuclear cells. This chain joins TRBV7-9 and TRBJ2-7, with 9 bases identical to TRBD2. This clonotype was sampled from a woman aged 40 to 55 with T-cell large granular lymphocyte leukemia. Some clones in this sample may be carry-over from other donors' samples. The CDR3 DNA reads as TGTGCCAGCACCAGCGGCGCGGGAGGGAGCTACGAGCAGTACTTC. It encodes CASTSGAGGSYEQYF.